These 32 T cell receptor delta chains share one sample of origin, sequenced in a study of gamma-delta chains in newborns, infants, children. TCRdb fed the reads into CATT to redo clone calling. Of approximately 4,000 delta-chain clones in the sample, 3% to 4% were seen once. The sequenced sample was blood. All receptors come from a child who was a newborn, infant or young child, either healthy, febrile or measles-vaccinated (not recorded which).

By its share, this clone is medium-sized. The chain carries TRDV2 and TRDJ3, with 10 nucleotides matching TRDD3. Germline CDR1 GEAIGNYY, CDR2 EKD. This CDR3 has 18 amino acids. V was pared by 0 bases and J by 2 bases, with 3 bases of the junction left unmatched. This CDR3 is CACDTAGGYAWDTRQMFF. For the CDR3, the DNA is TGTGCCTGTGACACCGCCGGGGGATACGCCTGGGACACCCGACAGATGTTTTTC.

Comments on this clone: This probably arose from a read error, given a far larger clone one base away. The V call is TRDV2, the J call TRDJ1, with 7 bases aligning to TRDD3. Germline lookup yields CDR1 GEAIGNYY and CDR2 EKD. The CDR3 loop spans 15 amino acids. The CDR3, as DNA: TGTGCCCGTGACACCGGGGGATTGAGGACCGATAAACTCATCTTT. It codes for CARDTGGLRTDKLIF.

As for this clone: This is likely an artifact of a read error, given a far larger clone one base away. The chain uses TRDV2 and TRDJ3; 12 positions match TRDD3. Germline V lookup: CDR1 GEAIGNYY, CDR2 EKD. Losses at the gene ends were 0 bases for V and 2 bases for J; bases not matched to a gene: 10. The CDR3 covers 21 residues. CDR3 nucleotide sequence: TGTGCCTGTGACACCGAGCTGGGGGATACGCGAAGCCCCTGGGACACCCGACAGATGTTTTTC. Protein: CACDTELGDTRSPWDTRQMFF.

To note about this clone: It may be a read error: a sequence one base away is much more abundant. V usage is TRDV2 and J usage is TRDJ3; 8 nucleotides agree with TRDD3. CDR1 is GEAIGNYY and CDR2 is EKD in the germline V gene. There are 23 residues in the CDR3. The V and J ends lost 0 bases and 0 bases, in that order; junction bases with no gene match: 18. The CDR3 nucleotides are TGTGCCTGTGACACCGTCATGCAGCTGGGGGACACCCCTAGCTCCTGGGACACCCGACAGATGTTTTTC. It yields the protein CACDTVMQLGDTPSSWDTRQMFF.

In regard to this clone: The protein held in TCRdb is that of a much larger clone and does not match this DNA's translation at residue 16, likely because of a read error; the protein shown is translated from the DNA. The V and J genes are TRDV2 and TRDJ3; 7 nucleotides align to TRDD3. The V gene's germline CDR1 is GEAIGNYY and CDR2 EKD. The CDR3 contains 18 residues. The CDR3 nucleotides are TGTGCCTGTGACACCGGTTGGGGGAGCTCCTGGGACACCCGACAGGTGTTTTTC. It is translated as CACDTGWGSSWDTRQVFF.

This clone counts as large. The chain recombines TRDV2 with TRDJ3, with 8 bases fitting TRDD3. Germline values: CDR1 GEAIGNYY, CDR2 EKD. The CDR3 is 18 residues long. Trimming took 1 base from V and 0 from J; bases not matched to a gene: 4. The CDR3 is CACDTVGDASWDTRQMFF. CDR3 sequence (DNA): TGTGCCTGTGACACGGTGGGGGATGCCTCCTGGGACACCCGACAGATGTTTTTC.

Details on this clone: A single base separates this from a much larger clone, so it may be a read error. Different DNA sequences within this sample yield the same CDR3. The J gene is TRDJ3, the V gene TRDV2; 12 bases fit TRDD3. This CDR3 is 21 amino acids long. Trimming removed 0 bases from V and 0 bases from J; junction bases left unmatched: 8. CDR1 is GEAIGNYY, CDR2 EKD, per germline. In nucleotides, the CDR3 is TGTGCCTGTGACACCGTACTGGGGGATACACCCAGCTCCTGGGACACCCGACAGATGTTTTTC. This translates into CACDTVLGDTPSSWDTRQMFF.

Worth noting for this clone: This sequence may be a read error, since a much larger clone differs from it by one base. This chain connects TRDV2 to TRDJ3, with 7 bases aligning to TRDD3. Germline V lookup: CDR1 GEAIGNYY, CDR2 EKD. This CDR3 comprises 19 residues. CDR3 in DNA: TGTGCCTGTGACACCGCTGGGGGTCCAAGCTCCTTGGACACCCGACAGATGTTTTTC. Translated, it gives CACDTAGGPSSLDTRQMFF.

As for this clone: Just one base apart from a much larger clone, this may be a read error. The chain joins TRDV2 to TRDJ3, with 8 bases identical to TRDD3. CDR1 GEAIGNYY and CDR2 EKD come from the germline V gene. CDR3 length: 19 amino acids. The CDR3 nucleotides are TGTGCCTATGACACCGTCCGGGGGATAAGAACCTGGGACACCCGACAGATGTTTTTC. Encoded protein: CAYDTVRGIRTWDTRQMFF.

By share, this clone counts as large. The chain has TRDV2 and TRDJ3; 7 bases are shared with TRDD3. The length of the CDR3 is 18 residues. The germline V gene has CDR1 GEAIGNYY and CDR2 EKD. Trimming at V came to 3 bases and at J to 0 bases, leaving 7 bases not matched to a gene. The CDR3 reads CACDAVGDLSWDTRQMFF. In DNA, the CDR3 is TGTGCCTGTGACGCGGTGGGGGACCTCTCCTGGGACACCCGACAGATGTTTTTC.

This clone turned up a few times. TCRdb's listed protein matches a much larger clone and diverges from this DNA's translation at residue 5, likely through a read error; the protein shown comes from the DNA. The V and J genes are TRDV2 and TRDJ3; TRDD3 agrees at 7 bases. The CDR3 is 18 residues long. Germline CDR1 reads GEAIGNYY; CDR2 reads EKD. V lost 2 bases, J lost 0 bases, and 6 bases stayed unmatched. Here the CDR3 DNA reads TGTGCCTGTGACATCGTGGGGGAGAGCTCCTGGGACACCCGACAGATGTTTTTC. This encodes CACDIVGESSWDTRQMFF.

As to this clone: It may be a read error: a sequence one base away is much more abundant. V and J are TRDV2 and TRDJ3, with TRDD3 matching over 9 bases. The CDR3 consists of 19 residues. Germline assignment: CDR1 GEAIGNYY and CDR2 EKD. CDR3 nucleotide sequence: TGTGCCTGTGGCACCTACTGGGGGAAGAGCTCCTGGGACACCCGACAGATGTTTTTC. Translation gives CACGTYWGKSSWDTRQMFF.

About this clone: The translation of this DNA and the TCRdb protein of a much larger clone differ at residue 10, probably owing to a read error; the protein shown here is translated from the DNA. The identical CDR3 is also encoded by other nucleotide sequences in the sample. V and J are TRDV2 and TRDJ3, with D maybe TRDD3 (6 bases). The CDR3 totals 18 residues. Trimming took 0 bases from V and 2 from J, leaving 13 bases between them. Germline loops: CDR1 GEAIGNYY, CDR2 EKD. This CDR3 reads CACDTVGVSPWDTRQMFF. The CDR3 bases are TGTGCCTGTGACACCGTGGGGGTAAGCCCCTGGGACACCCGACAGATGTTTTTC.

The chain couples TRDV3 to TRDJ3; 9 bases match TRDD3. From germline, CDR1 is TVYSNPD and CDR2 GDNSRS (reference sequence). The CDR3 loop spans 19 amino acids. The J segment lost 0 bases and the V segment lost 4 bases, leaving 13 bases of the junction unmatched. CDR3 protein: CAWHTGGQVSSWDTRQMFF. CDR3 bases: TGTGCCTGGCATACTGGGGGACAGGTCAGCTCCTGGGACACCCGACAGATGTTTTTC.

About this clone: A much larger clone is a single base away; this may be a read error. The CDR3 DNA reads as TGTGCCTGTGACACCGGAGAGTGGGGGGCCTCCTGGGACACCCGACAGATGTTTTTC. It translates to CACDTGEWGASWDTRQMFF. This chain joins TRDV2 and TRDJ3, with TRDD3 as a possible D gene (6 bases). There are 19 residues in the CDR3. Germline V gene lookup returns CDR1 GEAIGNYY and CDR2 EKD. V lost 0 bases and J 0 bases, leaving 14 bases between the germline ends.

This clone was seen a handful of times. With a far larger clone one base away, a read error is the likely cause. The sample contains more than one DNA sequence encoding this CDR3. This sequence joins TRDV2 and TRDJ2; 12 positions agree with TRDD3. This CDR3 contains 19 residues. Germline-derived CDR1 and CDR2 are GEAIGNYY and EKD. The DNA for the CDR3 is TGTGCCTGTGACACCGTGTCTGGGGGATACGAAAGTCTGACAGCACAACTCTTCTTC. The encoded protein is CACDTVSGGYESLTAQLFF.

This clone was seen a few times. The protein in TCRdb stems from a much larger clone and differs at residue 11 from this DNA's translation, likely a read error; here the protein is translated from the DNA. V gene TRDV2 combines with J gene TRDJ3, with 8 bases lining up with TRDD3. Germline loops: CDR1 GEAIGNYY, CDR2 EKD. CDR3 length: 16 amino acids. The CDR3 nucleotides are TGTGCCTGTGACACCGTGGGGGATTGGGACTCCCGACAGATGTTTTTC. This encodes CACDTVGDWDSRQMFF.

In this sample, this clone turned up a few times. TCRdb's protein, taken from a much larger clone, differs from this DNA's translation at residue 12, likely owing to a read error; the protein displayed comes from the DNA. This CDR3 is also generated by other DNA sequences in the sample. The CDR3 DNA reads TGTGCCTGTGACACCGTGGGGGATTTGACAGCACGACTCTTCTTT. This translates into CACDTVGDLTARLFF. The chain employs TRDV2 and TRDJ2; 8 nucleotides match TRDD3. The CDR3 consists of 15 residues. CDR1 and CDR2 (germline): GEAIGNYY, EKD.

This clone was found a few times. A much larger clone is a single base away; this may be a read error. Other nucleotide sequences in the sample specify the same CDR3. The chain uses TRDV1 and TRDJ1; D is possibly TRDD3 (8 bases). Germline values: CDR1 TSWWSYY, CDR2 QGS. This CDR3 is built from 19 residues. CDR3 bases: TGTGCTCTTGGTGACATTCCTACTGTCGACTGGGGGTCCCCCGATAAACTCATCTTC. It yields the protein CALGDIPTVDWGSPDKLIF.

This clone showed up just a few times. With a far larger clone one base away, a read error is the likely cause. The rearrangement joins TRDV2 to TRDJ3; tentatively, D is TRDD3 (5 bases). V was clipped by 5 bases and J by 0 bases, with 19 bases between them. The CDR3 contains 19 residues. Germline loops: CDR1 GEAIGNYY, CDR2 EKD. The CDR3 DNA reads TGTGCCTGTGGCACTGGTGGGTTTTCAAGCTCCTGGGACACCCGACAGATGTTTTTC. It encodes CACGTGGFSSSWDTRQMFF.

On this clone itself: This likely traces to a read error, being one base from a far larger clone. Different DNA sequences within this sample yield the same CDR3. This chain joins TRDV2 and TRDJ2, with 9 bases that match TRDD3. V lost 4 bases and J lost 0; bases outside the gene matches: 5. CDR3 length: 16 residues. The germline gives CDR1 GEAIGNYY, CDR2 EKD. This chain's CDR3 is CACDTVGDTLTAQLFF. As DNA, the CDR3 is TGTGCCTGTGATACCGTGGGGGATACTTTGACAGCACAACTCTTCTTT.

This clone is termed medium-sized. Other DNA sequences within the sample encode an identical CDR3. The genes are TRDV2 and TRDJ2; 8 nucleotides match TRDD3. The germline gives CDR1 GEAIGNYY, CDR2 EKD. This CDR3 has 14 amino acids. J lost 8 bases, V lost 4 bases, and 8 bases had no gene match. CDR3 protein: CACDTGGQTAQLFF. CDR3 coding DNA: TGTGCCTGTGATACTGGGGGTCAAACGGCACAACTCTTCTTT.

This clone came up a few times. A far larger clone is a single base away, which makes a read error likely. The V gene is TRDV2, the J gene TRDJ3, with 11 bases lining up with TRDD3. The CDR3 sequence is 20 residues long. The J segment lost 2 bases and the V segment lost 0 bases, leaving 8 bases of the junction unmatched. CDR1 GEAIGNYY and CDR2 EKD come from the germline V gene. The CDR3 reads CACDTVGDTPSPWDTRQMFF. In DNA, the CDR3 is TGTGCCTGTGACACCGTGGGGGATACGCCGAGCCCCTGGGACACCCGACAGATGTTTTTC.

In regard to this clone: This likely stems from a read error, as it lies one base from a far larger clone. The same CDR3 is also encoded by other DNA sequences in this sample. The chain carries TRDV2 and TRDJ3, with 13 bases identical to TRDD3. V lost 3 bases, J lost 0 bases, and 7 bases stayed unmatched. Germline CDR1 reads GEAIGNYY; CDR2 reads EKD. There are 20 residues in the CDR3. The chain's CDR3 is CACDAVLGDTSSWDTRQMFF. The CDR3, as DNA: TGTGCCTGTGACGCCGTACTGGGGGATACGAGCTCCTGGGACACCCGACAGATGTTTTTC.

Notes on this clone: The protein held in TCRdb is that of a much larger clone and does not match this DNA's translation at residue 3, likely because of a read error; the protein shown is translated from the DNA. The rearrangement joins TRDV2 to TRDJ3; 8 bases map to TRDD3. The CDR3 runs 17 residues. Germline CDR1 GEAIGNYY, CDR2 EKD. The CDR3 is CASDILGGSWDTRQMFF. CDR3 DNA sequence: TGTGCCAGTGACATACTGGGGGGCTCCTGGGACACCCGACAGATGTTTTTC.

This clone appeared a few times. It differs at one base from a far larger clone, so likely a read error. This chain joins TRDV2 and TRDJ3; 12 bases are a match to TRDD3. This CDR3 region has 19 residues. Germline V lookup: CDR1 GEAIGNYY, CDR2 EKD. As DNA, the CDR3 is TGTGCCTGTGACACCGTCTGGGGGATACGCTCCTGGGACACCCGACGGATGTTTTTC. Translated: CACDTVWGIRSWDTRRMFF.

This clone has only a few counts. This DNA's translation differs at residue 12 from TCRdb's protein, which comes from a much larger clone; a read error is likely, and the protein shown is translated from the DNA. The V gene is TRDV2, the J gene TRDJ3, with 13 bases aligning to TRDD3. The CDR3 spans 18 residues. CDR1 is GEAIGNYY and CDR2 is EKD in the germline V gene. The DNA for the CDR3 is TGTGCCTGTGACATACTGGGGGATACGTCCTGGGGCACCCGACAGATGTTTTTC. Translated, it gives CACDILGDTSWGTRQMFF.

Comments on this clone: This probably arose from a read error, given a far larger clone one base away. Other DNA variants within this sample encode the same CDR3. This chain connects TRDV2 to TRDJ3; perhaps TRDD3 as D (5 bases). Per germline, CDR1 GEAIGNYY and CDR2 EKD. V lost 2 bases to trimming and J lost 1 base, with 11 bases between them. The CDR3 runs 17 residues. The DNA of the CDR3 is TGTGCCTGTGACAGTACTGGAGGATCCTGGGACACCCGACAGATGTTTTTC. It codes for CACDSTGGSWDTRQMFF.

This clone counts as medium-sized. The chain employs TRDV2 and TRDJ3; 9 nucleotides align to TRDD3. The CDR3 is 18 amino acids. The germline V gene encodes CDR1 GEAIGNYY and CDR2 EKD. With 1 base clipped from V and 5 bases from J, the junction kept 8 bases outside the gene matches. The CDR3, as DNA: TGTGCCTGTGACACTTACTGGGGGACAACACGGGACACCCGACAGATGTTTTTC. Its translation: CACDTYWGTTRDTRQMFF.

A few counts support this clone. TCRdb assigns this DNA the protein of a much larger clone, which departs from its translation at residue 3; this likely reflects a read error, and the protein shown comes from translating the DNA. This rearrangement joins TRDV2 to TRDJ2; TRDD3 matches at 8 bases. CDR1 and CDR2 (germline): GEAIGNYY, EKD. The CDR3 length is 14 residues. The CDR3 here is CAYDTGDTTAQLFF. In nucleotides, the CDR3 is TGTGCCTATGACACCGGGGATACGACAGCACAACTCTTCTTT.

This clone was seen only a few times. The translation of this DNA and the TCRdb protein of a much larger clone differ at residue 7, probably owing to a read error; the protein shown here is translated from the DNA. This chain uses TRDV2 with TRDJ3, with D perhaps matching TRDD3 (6 bases). The germline gives CDR1 GEAIGNYY, CDR2 EKD. The CDR3 is made up of 18 amino acids. The CDR3 DNA reads TGTGCCTGTGACGCCTACAGGGGGAGCTCCTGGGACACCCGGCAGATGTTTTTC. Its protein is CACDAYRGSSWDTRQMFF.

This clone came up a few times. This likely came from a read error, as a far larger clone is one base away. Additional DNA sequences in this sample encode the identical CDR3. This chain's CDR3 is CACDTGGYGTWDTRQMFF. In nucleotides, the CDR3 is TGTGCCTGCGACACCGGGGGATACGGGACCTGGGACACCCGACAGATGTTTTTC. This chain uses TRDV2 with TRDJ3, with 10 bases aligning to TRDD3. Germline V gene data show CDR1 as GEAIGNYY and CDR2 as EKD. The CDR3 contains 18 residues.